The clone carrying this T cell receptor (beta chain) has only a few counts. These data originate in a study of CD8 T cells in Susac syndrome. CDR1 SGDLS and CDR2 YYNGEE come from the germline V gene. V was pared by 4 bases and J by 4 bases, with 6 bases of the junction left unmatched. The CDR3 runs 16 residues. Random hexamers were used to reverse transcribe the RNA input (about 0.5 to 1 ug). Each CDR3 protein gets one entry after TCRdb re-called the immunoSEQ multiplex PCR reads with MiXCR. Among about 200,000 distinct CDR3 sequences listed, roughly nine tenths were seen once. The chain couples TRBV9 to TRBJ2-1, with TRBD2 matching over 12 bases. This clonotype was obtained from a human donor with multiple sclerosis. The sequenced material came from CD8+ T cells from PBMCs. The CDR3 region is CASSLGLAGRYNEQFF. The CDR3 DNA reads TGTGCCAGCAGCTTAGGACTAGCGGGACGGTACAATGAGCAGTTCTTC.